This passage covers 8 T cell receptor beta chains from one sample sequenced in a study of T cell responses to AZD1222 COVID-19 vaccine. Using immunoSEQ multiplex PCR, the repertoire was profiled, and TCRdb retains in-frame clones only, with some absent. The table has tens of thousands of clones, approximately 80% seen once; the top ten hold about 14%. Sequenced here: peripheral blood, sampled 28 days after the second AZD1222 dose. These receptors all come from an adult who received the AZD1222 COVID-19 vaccine.

This clone has only a few counts. As DNA, the CDR3 is TGCGCCAGCAGCCAAGGGGCTAGCGGGGCCTACAATGAGCAGTTCTTC. Encoded protein: CASSQGASGAYNEQFF. The chain carries TRBV4-1 and TRBJ2-1; 9 bases align to TRBD2. Per the germline V gene, CDR1 is MGHRA and CDR2 is YSYEKL. The J segment lost 2 bases and the V segment lost 1 base, leaving 3 bases of the junction unmatched. This CDR3 is 16 amino acids long.

This chain connects TRBV9 to TRBJ1-2; weak D call: TRBD1 (6 bases). Per the germline V gene, CDR1 is SGDLS and CDR2 is YYNGEE. The V gene lost 3 bases and the J gene lost 4 bases, with 16 bases spanning the gap. The CDR3 has 15 residues. CDR3 protein: CASSARDTKIYGYTF. The CDR3 region has the DNA TGTGCCAGCAGCGCTCGGGACACGAAGATCTATGGCTACACCTTC.

The rearrangement uses TRBV9 and TRBJ2-5; 8 nucleotides align to TRBD2. There are 15 residues in the CDR3. Per the germline V gene, CDR1 is SGDLS and CDR2 is YYNGEE. V was pared by 3 bases and J by 4 bases, with 8 bases of the junction left unmatched. CDR3 protein: CASSAPGTRRETQYF. The DNA of the CDR3 is TGTGCCAGCAGCGCCCCCGGGACTAGGAGAGAGACCCAGTACTTC. Looking up the rest from reference TRBV9 and TRBJ2-5 gives the full variable domain: DSGVTQTPKHLITATGQRVTLRCSPRSGDLSVYWYQQSLDQGLQFLIQYYNGEERAKGNILERFSAQQFPDLHSELNLSSLELGDSALYFCASSAPGTRRETQYFGPGTRLLVL.

This clone was seen at least ten times. CDR3 nucleotide sequence: TGTGCCAGTAGTAACAGGGTGTTTGGCTACACCTTC. As protein: CASSNRVFGYTF. The chain joins TRBV19 to TRBJ1-2; tentatively, D is TRBD1 (6 bases). V was clipped by 4 bases and J by 7 bases, with 10 bases between them. This CDR3 is built from 12 residues. Germline lookup yields CDR1 LNHDA and CDR2 SQIVND (reference sequence).

This chain links TRBV30 with TRBJ1-3; D is unclear. Per germline, CDR1 GTSNPN and CDR2 SVGIG (reference sequence). The CDR3 loop spans 14 amino acids. V lost 1 base, J lost 7 bases, and 14 bases lay in between. The CDR3 reads CAWSGILEGNTIYF. The CDR3 DNA is TGTGCCTGGAGTGGAATACTGGAAGGGAACACCATATATTTT.

The gene calls are TRBV5-1 and TRBJ2-2, with 14 bases aligning to TRBD2. The V and J ends lost 4 bases and 6 bases, in that order; junction bases with no gene match: 5. From germline, CDR1 is SGHRS and CDR2 YFSETQ. This CDR3 region has 16 residues. CDR3 residues: CASSTRTSGGSGELFF. The CDR3 bases are TGCGCCAGCAGCACGAGGACTAGCGGGGGGTCCGGGGAGCTGTTTTTT.

The chain has TRBV28 and TRBJ2-7; D might be TRBD2 (6 bases). The length of the CDR3 is 20 residues. Germline loops: CDR1 MDHEN, CDR2 SYDVKM. V was cut by 2 bases and J by 6 bases, with 32 bases left in between. CDR3 in amino acids: CASSLRWGLLTEFFFGEQYF. The CDR3, as DNA: TGTGCCAGCAGTTTACGGTGGGGACTTCTCACGGAATTTTTTTTCGGCGAGCAGTACTTC.

This chain uses TRBV30 with TRBJ1-1; D call uncertain. This CDR3 is built from 13 residues. CDR1 and CDR2 from the germline V gene are GTSNPN and SVGIG (reference sequence). The ends were cut back, 3 bases at V and 4 bases at J, with 12 bases in the middle. CDR3 in amino acids: CAWSRTWGTEAFF. CDR3 coding DNA: TGTGCCTGGAGCCGTACGTGGGGCACTGAAGCTTTCTTT. Full variable domain (rest looked up from reference TRBV30 and TRBJ1-1): SQTIHQWPATLVQPVGSPLSLECTVEGTSNPNLYWYRQAAGRGLQLLFYSVGIGQISSEVPQNLSASRPQDRQFILSSKKLLLSDSGFYLCAWSRTWGTEAFFGQGTRLTVV.